Following are 18 T cell receptor beta chains from one sample sequenced in a study (dated by TCRdb to 2014 to 2015). The library was made by multiplex PCR. Data came from an Ion Torrent PGM. For the approximately 20-patient analysis, adaptor-ligated barcode primers were used to amplify TRBV12-4/TRBJ1-2 clonotypes. TCRdb reworked the public reads: Q25 trimming with fastp, MiXCR clone assembly, productive beta chains retained. Identical CDR3 proteins give one entry, which carries the most common genes and DNA. The sample table lists around 1,200 distinct CDR3 sequences, roughly 23% of them with a count of one. The leading ten clones occupy 7.3% of the sample. Cells that were CD4+CD25+CD127-/low were isolated as Tregs. Source material: tumor-infiltrating Tregs sorted from the breast tumor. These receptors originate from a female donor with breast cancer.

The chain uses TRBV12-3 or TRBV12-4 and TRBJ1-2; 10 nucleotides align to TRBD1. This CDR3 has 15 amino acids. V was clipped by 6 bases and J by 7 bases; unmatched bases: 11. The CDR3 sequence: CASRLAGTGVSGYTF. CDR3 DNA sequence: TGTGCCAGCAGGTTGGCCGGGACAGGGGTATCTGGCTACACCTTC.

The sample holds a few counts of this clonotype. The rearrangement links TRBV12-3 or TRBV12-4 to TRBJ1-2; D remains ambiguous. CDR3 size: 15 residues. V was clipped by 5 bases and J by 0 bases, with 13 bases between them. This CDR3 reads CASSTWGGPNYGYTF. The DNA of the CDR3 is TGTGCCAGCAGTACCTGGGGTGGCCCTAACTATGGCTACACCTTC.

This clonotype was counted between two and nine times. The CDR3 region is CASAPGTSYGYTF. CDR3 DNA sequence: TGTGCCAGCGCGCCGGGGACAAGCTATGGCTACACCTTC. V gene TRBV12-3 or TRBV12-4 combines with J gene TRBJ1-2, with D possibly matching TRBD1 (6 bases). The V end was cut by 8 bases, the J end by 4 bases, with 14 bases between. CDR3 length equals 13 residues.

In this sample, this clonotype is medium-sized. This chain uses TRBV12-3 or TRBV12-4 with TRBJ1-2; the D is unclear. The CDR3 is made up of 16 amino acids. V lost 0 bases, J lost 0 bases, and 11 bases lay in between. The CDR3 nucleotides read TGTGCCAGCAGTTTAGCGCTTCGGTTAGCTAACTATGGCTACACCTTC. The encoded protein is CASSLALRLANYGYTF.

This sequence joins TRBV12-3 or TRBV12-4 and TRBJ1-2; TRBD1 matches at 9 bases. The V segment lost 1 base and the J segment 4 bases; nucleotides outside the gene matches: 4. The CDR3 totals 15 residues. The CDR3 reads CASSLEGQGGYGYTF. The CDR3 coding sequence is TGTGCCAGCAGTTTAGAGGGACAGGGAGGCTATGGCTACACCTTC.

This clonotype is labeled medium-sized. The rearrangement uses TRBV12-3 or TRBV12-4 and TRBJ1-2, with TRBD1 as a possible D gene (5 bases). V was cut by 6 bases and J by 0 bases, with 14 bases left in between. This CDR3 has 15 amino acids. CDR3 sequence: CASSHAGRPNYGYTF. The CDR3 coding sequence is TGTGCCAGCAGCCACGCGGGACGACCTAACTATGGCTACACCTTC.

In its sample, this clonotype is large. The J gene is TRBJ1-2, the V gene TRBV12-3 or TRBV12-4; 7 nucleotides match TRBD1. The CDR3 length is 13 residues. J lost 7 bases, V lost 5 bases, and 7 bases had no gene match. Written as DNA, the CDR3 is TGTGCCAGCAGTCCCGACAGGGAAGGTGGCTACACCTTC. Translating it yields CASSPDREGGYTF.

Relative to its sample, this clonotype is large (0.1 to 1%). This chain connects TRBV12-3 or TRBV12-4 to TRBJ1-2; D gene uncertain. The CDR3 sequence is 11 residues long. V lost 8 bases, J lost 7 bases, and 11 bases lay in between. The CDR3 nucleotides are TGTGCCAGCGGTCGGGCTAGTGGCTACACCTTC. The encoded protein is CASGRASGYTF.

This clonotype was counted a single time. At one of its ends the junction is not consistent with the germline gene, which may arise from a read error. The rearrangement joins TRBV12-3 or TRBV12-4 to TRBJ1-2; D gene unclear. The CDR3 extends over 14 amino acids. In DNA, the CDR3 is TGTGCCAACAGTTTAGCTGTAGCTAACTATGGCTACACCTTC. It codes for CANSLAVANYGYTF.

This clonotype is deemed large. This chain joins TRBV12-3 or TRBV12-4 and TRBJ1-2; no firm D call. Trimming removed 6 bases from V and 5 bases from J, with 13 bases in between. The CDR3 covers 13 residues. In nucleotides, the CDR3 is TGTGCCAGCAGACTTGACGGACCGTATGGCTACACCTTC. Protein product: CASRLDGPYGYTF.

In its sample, this clonotype is large. The rearrangement joins TRBV12-3 or TRBV12-4 to TRBJ1-2; D call uncertain. The CDR3 is 12 amino acids. The V end lost 11 bases, the J end lost 7 bases, and 17 bases lay between the germline ends. The CDR3 DNA is TGTGCCGGGGTTGGATCCGAGGTTGGCTACACCTTC. Encoded protein: CAGVGSEVGYTF.

This clonotype ranks as large. The gene calls are TRBV12-3 or TRBV12-4 and TRBJ1-2; 8 bases are a match to TRBD1. The ends lost 5 bases at V and 4 bases at J; junction bases unmatched: 9. The CDR3 length is 15 residues. The CDR3 loop reads CASSPGTGARYGYTF. For the CDR3, the DNA is TGTGCCAGCAGTCCGGGGACAGGAGCCCGCTATGGCTACACCTTC.

This clonotype counts as large. The genes are TRBV12-3 or TRBV12-4 and TRBJ1-2; the D is unclear. The CDR3 length is 16 residues. Trimming pared 4 bases from V and 3 bases from J, leaving 18 bases between. The CDR3 here is CASSSSPVRAHYGYTF. CDR3 bases: TGTGCCAGCAGTTCCTCACCGGTTCGTGCCCACTATGGCTACACCTTC.

This clonotype is categorized as medium-sized. The gene calls are TRBV12-3 or TRBV12-4 and TRBJ1-2; 8 bases agree with TRBD1. Trimming took 4 bases from V and 4 from J; bases not matched to a gene: 8. This CDR3 has 15 residues. CDR3 amino acids: CASSSLTGAIYGYTF. CDR3 bases: TGTGCCAGCAGTTCACTGACAGGGGCTATCTATGGCTACACCTTC.

This clonotype appeared once. The junction departs from germline at one end; a sequencing error may be responsible. The chain links TRBV12-3 or TRBV12-4 to TRBJ1-2; D gene unclear. This CDR3 contains 14 residues. CDR3 sequence reads: CANSFYGVKDGYTF. The CDR3 nucleotides read TGTGCCAACAGTTTCTACGGCGTCAAAGATGGCTACACCTTC.

This rearrangement joins TRBV12-3 or TRBV12-4 to TRBJ1-2; TRBD1 matches 9 bases. J lost 2 bases, V lost 4 bases, and 5 bases had no gene match. The CDR3 runs 15 residues. The CDR3 protein is CASSSGTGQNYGYTF. DNA of the CDR3: TGTGCCAGCAGTTCCGGGACAGGGCAAAACTATGGCTACACCTTC.

This clonotype ranks as large. The chain joins TRBV12-3 or TRBV12-4 to TRBJ1-2; D not certain. The CDR3 totals 15 residues. Trimming took off 3 bases at V and 2 bases at J, with 13 bases between the two ends. CDR3 amino acids: CASSFGVRPNYGYTF. DNA for the CDR3: TGTGCCAGCAGTTTCGGCGTGCGCCCGAACTATGGCTACACCTTC.

Relative to its sample, this clonotype is large. The chain uses TRBV12-3 or TRBV12-4 and TRBJ1-2; D call uncertain. The CDR3 is 15 amino acids. Between the trimmed V and J ends, which lost 6 bases and 5 bases, there was a span of 19 bases. The CDR3 region has the DNA TGTGCCAGCAGCCTCGGGAGAATCGGGTTGTATGGCTACACCTTC. It translates to CASSLGRIGLYGYTF.